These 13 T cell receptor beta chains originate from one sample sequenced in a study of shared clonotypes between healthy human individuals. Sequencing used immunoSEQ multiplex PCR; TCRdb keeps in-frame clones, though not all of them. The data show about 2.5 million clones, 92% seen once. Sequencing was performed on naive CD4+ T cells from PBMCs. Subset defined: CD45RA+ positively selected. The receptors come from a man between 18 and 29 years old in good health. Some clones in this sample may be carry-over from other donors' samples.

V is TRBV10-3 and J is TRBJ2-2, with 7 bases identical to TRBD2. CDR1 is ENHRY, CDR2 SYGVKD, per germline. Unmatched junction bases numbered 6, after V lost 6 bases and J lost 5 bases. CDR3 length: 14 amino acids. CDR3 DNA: TGTGCCATCAGAAGCGGGATCGAGACCGGGGAGCTGTTTTTT. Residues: CAIRSGIETGELFF.

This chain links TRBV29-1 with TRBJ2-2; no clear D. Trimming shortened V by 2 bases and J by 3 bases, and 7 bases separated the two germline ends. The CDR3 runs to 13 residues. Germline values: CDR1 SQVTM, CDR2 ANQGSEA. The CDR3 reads CSVEQGDTGELFF. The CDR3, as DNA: TGCAGCGTTGAACAAGGCGACACCGGGGAGCTGTTTTTT.

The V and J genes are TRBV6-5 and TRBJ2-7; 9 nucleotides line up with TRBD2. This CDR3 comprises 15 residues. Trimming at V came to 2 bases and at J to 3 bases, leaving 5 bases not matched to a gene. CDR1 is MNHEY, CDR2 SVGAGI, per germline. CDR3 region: CASSYAVAGVYEQYF. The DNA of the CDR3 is TGTGCCAGCAGTTACGCTGTAGCGGGAGTCTACGAGCAGTACTTC.

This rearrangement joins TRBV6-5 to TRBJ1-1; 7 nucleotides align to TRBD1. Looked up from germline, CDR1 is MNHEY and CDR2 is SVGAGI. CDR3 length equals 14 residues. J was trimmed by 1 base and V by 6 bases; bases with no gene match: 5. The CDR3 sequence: CASSRGTANTEAFF. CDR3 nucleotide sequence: TGTGCCAGCAGCAGAGGGACAGCGAACACTGAAGCTTTCTTT.

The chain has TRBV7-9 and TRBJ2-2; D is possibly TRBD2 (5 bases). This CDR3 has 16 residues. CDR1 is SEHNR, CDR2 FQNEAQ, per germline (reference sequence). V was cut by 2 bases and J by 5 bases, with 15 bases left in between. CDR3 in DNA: TGTGCCAGCAGCTTATTTCTACCTCGCGGGACCGGGGAGCTGTTTTTT. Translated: CASSLFLPRGTGELFF. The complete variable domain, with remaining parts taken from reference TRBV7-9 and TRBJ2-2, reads DTGVSQNPRHKITKRGQNVTFRCDPISEHNRLYWYRQTLGQGPEFLTYFQNEAQLEKSRLLSDRFSAERPKGSFSTLEIQRTEQGDSAMYLCASSLFLPRGTGELFFGEGSRLTVL.

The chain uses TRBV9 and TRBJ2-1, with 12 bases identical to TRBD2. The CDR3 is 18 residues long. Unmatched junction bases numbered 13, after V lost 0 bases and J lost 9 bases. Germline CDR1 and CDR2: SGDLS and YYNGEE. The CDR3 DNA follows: TGTGCCAGCAGCGTAGGTAGCGGGCTAGCGGGAGGGCCCAGTGAGCAGTTCTTC. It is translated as CASSVGSGLAGGPSEQFF.

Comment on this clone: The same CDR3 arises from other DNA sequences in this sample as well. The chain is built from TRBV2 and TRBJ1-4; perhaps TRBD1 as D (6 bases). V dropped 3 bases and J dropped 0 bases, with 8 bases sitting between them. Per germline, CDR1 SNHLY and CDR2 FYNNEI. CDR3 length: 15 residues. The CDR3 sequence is CASSDSGATNEKLFF. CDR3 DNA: TGTGCCAGCAGTGACTCAGGGGCAACTAATGAAAAACTGTTTTTT.

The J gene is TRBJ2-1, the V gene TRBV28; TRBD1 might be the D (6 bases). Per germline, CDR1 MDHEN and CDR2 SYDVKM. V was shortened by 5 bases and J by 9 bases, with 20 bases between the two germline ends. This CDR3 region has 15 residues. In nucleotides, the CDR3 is TGTGCCAGCAGTCCCCGGGGACAAGGGATAGGTGAGCAGTTCTTC. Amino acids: CASSPRGQGIGEQFF.

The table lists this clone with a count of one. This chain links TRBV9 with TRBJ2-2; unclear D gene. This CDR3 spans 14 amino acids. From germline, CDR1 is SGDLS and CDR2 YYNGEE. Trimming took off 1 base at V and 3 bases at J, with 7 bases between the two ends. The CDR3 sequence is CASSVRSDTGELFF. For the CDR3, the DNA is TGTGCCAGCAGCGTAAGGTCTGACACCGGGGAGCTGTTTTTT.

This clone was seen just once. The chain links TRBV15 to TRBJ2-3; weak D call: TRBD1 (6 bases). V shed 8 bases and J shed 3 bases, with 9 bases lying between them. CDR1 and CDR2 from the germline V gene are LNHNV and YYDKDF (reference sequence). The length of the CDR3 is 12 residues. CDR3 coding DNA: TGTGCCACCGGGGGCGGTACAGATACGCAGTATTTT. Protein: CATGGGTDTQYF.

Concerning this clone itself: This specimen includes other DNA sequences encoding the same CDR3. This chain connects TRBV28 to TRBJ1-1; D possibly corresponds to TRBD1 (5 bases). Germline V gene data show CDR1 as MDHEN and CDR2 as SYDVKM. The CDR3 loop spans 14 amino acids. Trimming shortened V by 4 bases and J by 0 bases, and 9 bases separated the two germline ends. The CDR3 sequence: CASSSTGLNTEAFF. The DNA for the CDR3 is TGTGCCAGCAGTTCCACAGGTTTGAACACTGAAGCTTTCTTT.

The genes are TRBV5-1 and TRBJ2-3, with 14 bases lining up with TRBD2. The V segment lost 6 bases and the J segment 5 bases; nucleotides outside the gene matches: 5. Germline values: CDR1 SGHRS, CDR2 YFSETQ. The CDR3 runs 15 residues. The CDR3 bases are TGCGCCAGCAACACCGGGACTAGCGGGAGAGATACGCAGTATTTT. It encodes CASNTGTSGRDTQYF.

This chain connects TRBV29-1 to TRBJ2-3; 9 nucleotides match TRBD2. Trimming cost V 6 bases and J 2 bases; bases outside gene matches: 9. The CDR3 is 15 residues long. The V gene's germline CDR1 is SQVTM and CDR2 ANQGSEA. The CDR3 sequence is CSVGGTSKTTDTQYF. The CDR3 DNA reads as TGCAGCGTAGGGGGGACTAGCAAGACCACAGATACGCAGTATTTT.